The 8 T cell receptor beta chains below come from one sample, sequenced in a study of spatial heterogeneity in lung cancer. No antigen has been identified for these receptors. Study outcomes and limitations: Expanded intratumoral alpha and beta TCR counts tracked tumor mutation counts.

TCRdb ran MiXCR on the 5' RACE reads and lists one entry per CDR3 protein. The data contain over 5,500 distinct CDR3 sequences, 13% to 15% of them seen just once; the ten biggest clones take up around 10%. Time point denoted: sample taken at primary tumor resection. Sequenced here: lung tumor tissue, sampled at surgery. The receptors shown here come from a male donor with early-stage non-small cell lung cancer.

Only a few counts were recorded for this clonotype. The chain carries TRBV18 and TRBJ2-5; TRBD2 matches 7 bases. The trim removed 0 bases at V and 5 bases at J, leaving 0 bases unmatched. The germline gives CDR1 KGHSH, CDR2 LQKENI. The CDR3 runs 13 residues. The CDR3 DNA is TGTGCCAGCTCACCACCTAGCGGGGAGACCCAGTACTTC. It specifies CASSPPSGETQYF.

The chain carries TRBV12-3 or TRBV12-4 and TRBJ1-6, with TRBD1 as a possible D gene (5 bases). The V and J ends lost 6 bases and 6 bases respectively, with 12 bases between them. The CDR3 is 14 amino acids. CDR3 in DNA: TGTGCCAGCAGCACCAGACAGTCTAATTCACCCCTCCACTTT. Amino acid sequence: CASSTRQSNSPLHF.

This clonotype qualifies as medium-sized. The V and J genes are TRBV20-1 and TRBJ1-4; D gene ambiguous. CDR1 DFQATT and CDR2 SNEGSKA come from the germline V gene (reference sequence). This CDR3 has 16 amino acids. Deletions cut 3 bases from V and 5 bases from J, with 19 bases between. Here the CDR3 reads CSARAGRGLINEKLFF. The CDR3 coding sequence is TGCAGTGCTAGGGCCGGGAGAGGGCTGATCAATGAAAAACTGTTTTTT.

By its share, this clonotype is medium-sized. V gene TRBV7-9 combines with J gene TRBJ2-2; D is perhaps TRBD2 (6 bases). Per germline, CDR1 SEHNR and CDR2 FQNEAQ (reference sequence). Trimming stripped 4 bases from V and 5 bases from J, with 11 bases between. This CDR3 has 14 amino acids. The chain's CDR3 is CASSSLGRTGELFF. Here the CDR3 DNA reads TGTGCCAGCAGCTCCCTGGGGAGGACCGGGGAGCTGTTTTTT.

By its share, this clonotype is medium-sized. This chain links TRBV7-9 with TRBJ2-5; D is ambiguous. The CDR3 is 15 residues long. V was pared by 1 base and J by 3 bases, with 12 bases between. Germline loops: CDR1 SEHNR, CDR2 FQNEAQ (reference sequence). The CDR3 coding sequence is TGTGCCAGCAGCTTAGGGGCAAGGGCCGAAGAGACCCAGTACTTC. Residues: CASSLGARAEETQYF.

This clonotype was observed many times. The chain carries TRBV24-1 and TRBJ2-3; TRBD1 matches at 8 bases. Germline V gives CDR1 KGHDR, CDR2 SFDVKD. This CDR3 is 13 amino acids long. The junction had 2 bases not matched to a gene; V was cut back by 5 bases and J by 5 bases. In nucleotides, the CDR3 is TGTGCCACCAGTGGGACAGGGAAAGATACGCAGTATTTT. It is translated as CATSGTGKDTQYF.

This clonotype is termed medium-sized. The V call is TRBV2, the J call TRBJ2-7; D uncertain. Germline lookup yields CDR1 SNHLY and CDR2 FYNNEI. V lost 0 bases and J lost 2, with 11 bases in between. The CDR3 loop spans 15 amino acids. The CDR3 coding sequence is TGTGCCAGCAGTGAAGCCCTGGCGGCCGCCTACGAGCAGTACTTC. It encodes CASSEALAAAYEQYF.

By sample share, this clonotype is medium-sized. The rearrangement links TRBV20-1 to TRBJ1-2; D unresolved. This CDR3 has 15 residues. Germline V gives CDR1 DFQATT, CDR2 SNEGSKA (reference sequence). With 4 bases removed from V and 2 bases from J, the gap between germline ends came to 17 bases. In DNA, the CDR3 is TGCAGTGCTAAAGAGGTAGTTGTTGGAAACTATGGCTACACCTTC. The encoded protein is CSAKEVVVGNYGYTF.